The 19 T cell receptor beta chains presented below share a single source sample, sequenced in a study of tumor and adjacent non-tumor tissue in lung cancer. The template was RNA from unsorted bulk tissue. TCRbeta libraries were built with three rounds of nested PCR, modified from ARM-PCR. MiXCR, run by TCRdb on the multiplex PCR reads, gives a single entry per CDR3 protein. The sample lists 65,000 to 95,000 distinct CDR3 sequences; 75% to 90% were seen once. Sequencing used lung tumor tissue. These TCRs come from a woman aged 45-59 years with non-small cell lung cancer.

V usage is TRBV29-1 and J usage is TRBJ2-1; no clear D gene. CDR1 is SQVTM and CDR2 is ANQGSEA in the germline V gene. Trimming cost V 8 bases and J 5 bases, with 19 bases left between them. This CDR3 is 14 amino acids long. CDR3 coding DNA: TGCAGCCCTCCTAGATACCGCTTGAACAATGAGCAGTTCTTC. Amino acid sequence: CSPPRYRLNNEQFF.

To note about this clonotype: The junction does not match germline at one end; this may be a read error. The chain recombines TRBV20-1 with TRBJ2-5, with D possibly being TRBD2 (5 bases). CDR3 size: 12 residues. Germline loops: CDR1 DFQATT, CDR2 SNEGSKA (reference sequence). The CDR3 coding sequence is TGCACTGCTAGCTGGCTAAGAGAGACCCAGTACTTC. Its protein product is CTASWLRETQYF.

Comment on this clonotype: One end of the junction varies from germline; a read error may be responsible. The V and J genes are TRBV5-4 and TRBJ2-7; D uncertain. There are 13 residues in the CDR3. The germline CDR1 and CDR2 sequences are SGHNT and YYREEE (reference sequence). DNA for the CDR3: TGTGCCTGCAGCTCAACAGATTCCTACGAGCAATTCTTC. This gives the protein CACSSTDSYEQFF.

J is TRBJ1-1 and V is TRBV20-1, with D perhaps matching TRBD1 (6 bases). CDR3 size: 17 residues. Germline V CDR1 and CDR2: DFQATT, SNEGSKA (reference sequence). V lost 3 bases, J lost 8 bases, and 28 bases lay in between. CDR3 coding DNA: TGCAGTGCTAGCATTAATTTACAGGGTAGAAAAGGGGGAGAAGCTTTCTTT. Translating it yields CSASINLQGRKGGEAFF.

The V call is TRBV4-2, the J call TRBJ2-1; D remains unclear. Germline V lookup: CDR1 LGHNA, CDR2 YNFKEQ. The CDR3 is 14 residues long. CDR3 bases: TGTGTCATCAGCCAAGATGTGGCTTACAATGAGCAGTTCTTC. Protein sequence: CVISQDVAYNEQFF.

With regard to this clonotype: A read error may be the cause here, since a much bigger clone is one base away. The CDR3, as DNA: TGCGCCAGCAGCCTGGACAGGGGAAGCAATGAGCAGTTCTTC. Residues: CASSLDRGSNEQFF. V is TRBV10-1 and J is TRBJ2-1, with 9 nucleotides matching TRBD1. Germline-derived CDR1 and CDR2 are WNHNN and SYGVQD (reference sequence). The ends lost 6 bases at V and 6 bases at J; junction bases unmatched: 6. CDR3 length: 14 residues.

This clonotype was recorded once. The CDR3 carries no conserved terminal phenylalanine or tryptophan, so it likely arises from a read error. The rearrangement links TRBV12-3 or TRBV12-4 to TRBJ1-2; D is unresolved. CDR3 length: 13 residues. V lost 5 bases and J lost 4, with 11 bases in between. The CDR3 DNA reads as TGTGCCAGCAGTCACGGCCGTTTCTATGGCTACACCTCC. Protein: CASSHGRFYGYTS.

The V and J genes are TRBV6-1 and TRBJ2-6; no clear D gene. CDR1 is MNHNS and CDR2 is SASEGT in the germline V gene. The CDR3 runs to 15 residues. V gave up 7 bases and J gave up 3 bases, with 13 bases separating them. As DNA, the CDR3 is TGTGCCAGCATTACCCAATCTATTGGGGCCAACGTCCTGACTTTC. Its translation: CASITQSIGANVLTF.

This clonotype is medium-sized. The rearrangement links TRBV4-3 to TRBJ2-1; perhaps TRBD2 as D (6 bases). V was shortened by 0 bases and J by 3 bases, with 12 bases between the two germline ends. The length of the CDR3 is 16 residues. Germline V gene data show CDR1 as LGHNA and CDR2 as YSLEER. Here the CDR3 DNA reads TGCGCCAGCAGCCAAGATGGGGGGAGGATCTACAATGAGCAGTTCTTC. As protein: CASSQDGGRIYNEQFF.

This clonotype was recorded at least ten times. V and J are TRBV4-1 and TRBJ1-6; D perhaps matches TRBD1 (5 bases). The germline gives CDR1 MGHRA, CDR2 YSYEKL. Trimming took off 3 bases at V and 7 bases at J, with 13 bases between the two ends. The CDR3 has 15 amino acids. The CDR3 is CASSQGRLQNSPLHF. DNA of the CDR3: TGCGCCAGCAGCCAGGGACGCTTGCAGAATTCACCCCTCCACTTT.

Comments on this clonotype: One end of the junction does not line up with germline, which may come from a read error. The V gene is TRBV12-3 or TRBV12-4, the J gene TRBJ2-2; D tentatively fits TRBD1 or TRBD2 (5 bases each). The CDR3 is 14 residues long. The CDR3 is CASSFDKGTGELFF. The CDR3 region has the DNA TGTGCCAGCAGTTTCGACAAGGGGACCGGTGAGCTGTTTTTT.

On this clonotype: One end of the junction is discordant with germline, which a read error may explain. The chain uses TRBV20-1 and TRBJ2-7; no reliable D call. Germline V gives CDR1 DFQATT, CDR2 SNEGSKA (reference sequence). This CDR3 spans 15 amino acids. The CDR3 loop reads CSASPGAQREYEQYF. In DNA form, the CDR3 reads TGCAGTGCCTCACCGGGTGCACAGAGAGAATACGAGCAGTATTTC.

The chain joins TRBV10-3 to TRBJ2-3; 9 bases agree with TRBD2. Germline CDR1 is ENHRY and CDR2 is SYGVKD. The CDR3 has 17 residues. The J segment lost 6 bases and the V segment lost 10 bases, leaving 20 bases of the junction unmatched. The DNA for the CDR3 is TGTGCCACCGCCCGAGGGCTAGCGGGAATCGAGACGGATACGCAGTATTTT. The encoded protein is CATARGLAGIETDTQYF.

This clonotype was seen many times. The rearrangement links TRBV5-1 to TRBJ1-1, with D unresolved. Trimming cost V 4 bases and J 0 bases, with 10 bases left between them. The CDR3 consists of 14 residues. Germline V gene sequence: CDR1 SGHRS, CDR2 YFSETQ. This CDR3 reads CASSHNQMNTEAFF. The CDR3 DNA reads as TGCGCCAGCAGCCATAACCAGATGAACACTGAAGCTTTCTTT.

The V and J genes are TRBV29-1 and TRBJ2-1; 9 bases map to TRBD1. CDR3 size: 16 residues. With V trimmed by 8 bases and J by 11 bases, 22 bases remained unmatched. The germline V gene has CDR1 SQVTM and CDR2 ANQGSEA. The CDR3 loop reads CSSSDGKDRGNNKQFF. The CDR3 DNA is TGCAGCTCTAGTGACGGGAAGGACAGGGGAAATAATAAGCAGTTCTTC.

Note on this clonotype: The conserved closing phenylalanine or tryptophan is absent in this CDR3, likely reflecting a read error. The chain links TRBV20-1 to TRBJ2-1; D is ambiguous. TRBJ2-7 matches the DNA end more closely, so the J call is doubtful. The CDR3 loop spans 16 amino acids. Germline V lookup: CDR1 DFQATT, CDR2 SNEGSKA (reference sequence). The CDR3 nucleotides are TGCAGTGCTAGAGATCGCGGCGCCCGATCCTACAATGAGCAGTACTCC. Encoded protein: CSARDRGARSYNEQYS.

The gene calls are TRBV5-1 and TRBJ2-1; D ambiguous. Germline V gene sequence: CDR1 SGHRS, CDR2 YFSETQ. The CDR3 is 16 amino acids. V dropped 6 bases and J dropped 5 bases, with 21 bases sitting between them. CDR3 sequence: CASTPLKGLVHNEQFF. CDR3 DNA: TGCGCCAGCACCCCACTCAAAGGATTGGTTCACAATGAGCAGTTCTTC.

Concerning this clonotype: One junction end disagrees with the germline gene, perhaps due to a read error. V gene TRBV6-1 combines with J gene TRBJ1-5; the D is unclear. Per the germline V gene, CDR1 is MNHNS and CDR2 is SASEGT. This CDR3 has 12 residues. The CDR3 reads CASSNRNQPHHF. The CDR3 coding sequence is TGTGCCAGCAGTAATCGCAATCAGCCCCATCATTTT.

Concerning this clonotype: A much larger clone sits a single nucleotide away, making a read error possible. This sequence joins TRBV6-4 and TRBJ1-6; D is unclear. Trimming pared 6 bases from V and 11 bases from J, leaving 14 bases between. The CDR3 has 13 amino acids. Germline V gene sequence: CDR1 MRHNA, CDR2 SNTAGT. This CDR3 reads CASSRDFDPPLHF. CDR3 in DNA: TGTGCCAGCAGCCGGGATTTCGATCCACCCCTCCACTTT.